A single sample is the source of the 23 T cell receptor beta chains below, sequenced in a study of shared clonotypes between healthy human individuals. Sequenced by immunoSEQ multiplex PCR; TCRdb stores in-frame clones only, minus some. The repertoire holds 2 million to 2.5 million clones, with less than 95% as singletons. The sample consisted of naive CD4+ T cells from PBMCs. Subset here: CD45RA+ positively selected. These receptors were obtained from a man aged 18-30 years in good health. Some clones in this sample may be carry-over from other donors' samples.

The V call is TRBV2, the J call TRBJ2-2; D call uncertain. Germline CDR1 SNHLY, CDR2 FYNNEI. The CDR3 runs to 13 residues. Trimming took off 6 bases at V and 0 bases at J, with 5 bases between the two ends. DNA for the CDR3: TGTGCCAGCAGGTATTCGAACACCGGGGAGCTGTTTTTT. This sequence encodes CASRYSNTGELFF. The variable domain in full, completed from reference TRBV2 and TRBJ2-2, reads EPEVTQTPSHQVTQMGQEVILRCVPISNHLYFYWYRQILGQKVEFLVSFYNNEISEKSEIFDDQFSVERPDGSNFTLKIRSTKLEDSAMYFCASRYSNTGELFFGEGSRLTVL.

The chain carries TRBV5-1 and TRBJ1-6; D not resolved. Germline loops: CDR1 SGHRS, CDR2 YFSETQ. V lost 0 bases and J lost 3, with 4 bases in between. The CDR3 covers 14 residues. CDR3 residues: CASSLDSYNSPLHF. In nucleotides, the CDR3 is TGCGCCAGCAGCTTGGACAGCTATAATTCACCCCTCCACTTT.

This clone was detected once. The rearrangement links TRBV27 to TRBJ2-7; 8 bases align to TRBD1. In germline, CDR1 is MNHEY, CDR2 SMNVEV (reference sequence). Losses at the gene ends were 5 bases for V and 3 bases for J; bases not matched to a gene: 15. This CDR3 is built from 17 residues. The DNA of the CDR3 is TGTGCCAGCAGTCTAATCGCTTGGGGGGACAGGAACTACGAGCAGTACTTC. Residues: CASSLIAWGDRNYEQYF.

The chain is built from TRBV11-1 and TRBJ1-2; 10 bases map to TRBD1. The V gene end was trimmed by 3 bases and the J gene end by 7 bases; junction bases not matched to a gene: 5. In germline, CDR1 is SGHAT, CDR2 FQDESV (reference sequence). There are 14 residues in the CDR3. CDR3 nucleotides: TGTGCCAGCAGCTTCTCGGGACAGGGGAGTGGCTACACCTTC. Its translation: CASSFSGQGSGYTF.

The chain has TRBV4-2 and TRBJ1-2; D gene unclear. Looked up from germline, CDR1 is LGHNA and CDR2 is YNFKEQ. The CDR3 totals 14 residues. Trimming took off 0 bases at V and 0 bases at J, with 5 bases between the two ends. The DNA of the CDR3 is TGTGCCAGCAGCCAAGACATAGCTAACTATGGCTACACCTTC. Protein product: CASSQDIANYGYTF.

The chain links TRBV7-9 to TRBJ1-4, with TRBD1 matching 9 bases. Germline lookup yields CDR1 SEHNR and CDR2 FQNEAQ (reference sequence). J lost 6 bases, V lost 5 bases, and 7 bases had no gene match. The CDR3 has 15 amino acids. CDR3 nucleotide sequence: TGTGCCAGCAGCCCCGGGACAGGGTTTTATGAAAAACTGTTTTTT. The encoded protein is CASSPGTGFYEKLFF.

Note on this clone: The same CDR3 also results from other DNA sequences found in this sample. The CDR3 loop is CASSQGGSYNEQFF. The DNA for the CDR3 is TGTGCCAGCAGCCAAGGTGGCTCCTACAATGAGCAGTTCTTC. The chain couples TRBV4-2 to TRBJ2-1; D not certain. V lost 1 base to trimming and J lost 0 bases, with 4 bases between them. The germline V gene encodes CDR1 LGHNA and CDR2 YNFKEQ. The CDR3 is made up of 14 amino acids.

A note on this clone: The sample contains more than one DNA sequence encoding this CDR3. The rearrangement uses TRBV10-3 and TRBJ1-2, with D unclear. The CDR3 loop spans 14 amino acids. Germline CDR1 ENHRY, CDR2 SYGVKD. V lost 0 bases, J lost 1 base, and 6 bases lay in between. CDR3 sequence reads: CAISESRDNYGYTF. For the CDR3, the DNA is TGTGCCATCAGTGAGTCTAGGGATAACTATGGCTACACCTTC.

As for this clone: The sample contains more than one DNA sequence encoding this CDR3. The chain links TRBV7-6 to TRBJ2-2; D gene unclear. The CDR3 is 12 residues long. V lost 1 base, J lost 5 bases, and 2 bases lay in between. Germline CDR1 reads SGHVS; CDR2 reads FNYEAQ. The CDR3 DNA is TGTGCCAGCAGCTTAGTAACCGGGGAGCTGTTTTTT. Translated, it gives CASSLVTGELFF.

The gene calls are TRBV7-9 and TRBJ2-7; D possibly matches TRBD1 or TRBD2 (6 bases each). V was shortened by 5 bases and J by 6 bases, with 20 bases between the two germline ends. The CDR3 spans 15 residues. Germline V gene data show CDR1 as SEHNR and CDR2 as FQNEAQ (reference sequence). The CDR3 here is CASSPSGGGQGEQYF. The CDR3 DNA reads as TGTGCCAGCAGCCCCAGTGGTGGGGGGCAGGGCGAGCAGTACTTC.

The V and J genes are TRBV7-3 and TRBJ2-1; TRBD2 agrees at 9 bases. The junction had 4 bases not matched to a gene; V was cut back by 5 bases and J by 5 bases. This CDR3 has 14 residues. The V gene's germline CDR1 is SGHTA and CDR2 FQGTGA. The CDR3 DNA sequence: TGTGCCAGCAGCGTAGCGGGAGCCAACAATGAGCAGTTCTTC. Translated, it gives CASSVAGANNEQFF.

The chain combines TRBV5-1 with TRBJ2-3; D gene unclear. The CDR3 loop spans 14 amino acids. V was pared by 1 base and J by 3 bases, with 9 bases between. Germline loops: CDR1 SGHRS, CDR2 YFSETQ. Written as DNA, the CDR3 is TGCGCCAGCAGCTTGTTTGATTCTACAGATACGCAGTATTTT. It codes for CASSLFDSTDTQYF.

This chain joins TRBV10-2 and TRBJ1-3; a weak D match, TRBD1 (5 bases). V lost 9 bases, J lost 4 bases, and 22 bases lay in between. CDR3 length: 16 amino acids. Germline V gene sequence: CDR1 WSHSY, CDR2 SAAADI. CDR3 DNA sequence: TGCGCCAGTCGCGACGGGGGAAGAATCACCGGAAACACCATATATTTT. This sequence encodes CASRDGGRITGNTIYF.

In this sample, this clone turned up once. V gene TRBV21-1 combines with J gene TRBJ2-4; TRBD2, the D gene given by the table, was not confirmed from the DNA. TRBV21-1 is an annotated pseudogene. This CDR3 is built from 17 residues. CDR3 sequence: CASSKDERPSGKNIQYF. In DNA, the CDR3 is TGTGCCAGCAGCAAAGACGAGAGGCCTAGCGGAAAAAACATTCAGTACTTC.

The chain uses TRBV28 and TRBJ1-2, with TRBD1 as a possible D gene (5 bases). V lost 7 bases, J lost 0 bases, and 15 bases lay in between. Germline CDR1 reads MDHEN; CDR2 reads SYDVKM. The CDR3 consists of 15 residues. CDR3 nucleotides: TGTGCCAGCACCTCCCACGGCAGGGCTAACTATGGCTACACCTTC. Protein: CASTSHGRANYGYTF.

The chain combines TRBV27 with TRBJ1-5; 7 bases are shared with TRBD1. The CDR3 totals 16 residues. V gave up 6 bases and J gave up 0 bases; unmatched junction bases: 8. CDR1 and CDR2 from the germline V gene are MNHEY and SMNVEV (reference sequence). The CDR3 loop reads CASSRVGTASNQPQHF. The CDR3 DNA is TGTGCCAGCAGCCGGGTCGGGACAGCTAGCAATCAGCCCCAGCATTTT.

This CDR3 reads CASSQAKGRGNTGELFF. CDR3 nucleotides: TGTGCCAGCAGCCAAGCGAAGGGTAGGGGGAACACCGGGGAGCTGTTTTTT. The gene calls are TRBV4-2 and TRBJ2-2; TRBD1 is a possible D gene (5 bases). This CDR3 contains 17 residues. V was clipped by 1 base and J by 1 base, with 13 bases between them. Germline V CDR1 and CDR2: LGHNA, YNFKEQ.

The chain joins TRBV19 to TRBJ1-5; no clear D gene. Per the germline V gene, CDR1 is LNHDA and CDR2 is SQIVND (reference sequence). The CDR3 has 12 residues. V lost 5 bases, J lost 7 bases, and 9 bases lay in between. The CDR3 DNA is TGTGCCAGTAGTGATCCTACACAGCCCCAGCATTTT. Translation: CASSDPTQPQHF.

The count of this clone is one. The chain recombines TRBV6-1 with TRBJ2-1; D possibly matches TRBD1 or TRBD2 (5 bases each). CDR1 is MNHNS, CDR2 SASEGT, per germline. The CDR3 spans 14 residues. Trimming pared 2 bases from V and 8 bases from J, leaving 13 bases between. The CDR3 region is CASSEIAGTDEQFF. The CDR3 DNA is TGTGCCAGCAGTGAAATCGCAGGGACGGATGAGCAGTTCTTC.

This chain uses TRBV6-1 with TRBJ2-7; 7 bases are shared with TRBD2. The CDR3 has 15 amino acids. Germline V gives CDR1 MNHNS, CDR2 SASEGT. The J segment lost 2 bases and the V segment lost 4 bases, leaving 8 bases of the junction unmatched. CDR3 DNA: TGTGCCAGCAGTGGGATGCTAGCGGCCGCCTACGAGCAGTACTTC. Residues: CASSGMLAAAYEQYF.

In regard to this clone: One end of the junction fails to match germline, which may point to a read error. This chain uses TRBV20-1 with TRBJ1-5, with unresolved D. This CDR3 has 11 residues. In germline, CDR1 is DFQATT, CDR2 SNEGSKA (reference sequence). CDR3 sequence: CSARGEQAQHF. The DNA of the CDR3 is TGCAGTGCCAGAGGCGAGCAGGCCCAGCATTTT.

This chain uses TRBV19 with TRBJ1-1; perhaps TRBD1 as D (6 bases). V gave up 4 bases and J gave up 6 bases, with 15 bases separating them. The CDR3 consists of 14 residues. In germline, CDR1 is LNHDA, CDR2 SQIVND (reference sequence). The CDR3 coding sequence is TGTGCCAGTAGTACCCCCGGGGGGGGCTCTGAAGCTTTCTTT. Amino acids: CASSTPGGGSEAFF.

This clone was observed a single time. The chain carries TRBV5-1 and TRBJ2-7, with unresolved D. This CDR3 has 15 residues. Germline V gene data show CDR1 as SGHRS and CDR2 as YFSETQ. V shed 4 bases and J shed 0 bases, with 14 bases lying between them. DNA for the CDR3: TGCGCCAGCAGCCGTCAGGTAGACTTCTCCTACGAGCAGTACTTC. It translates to CASSRQVDFSYEQYF.